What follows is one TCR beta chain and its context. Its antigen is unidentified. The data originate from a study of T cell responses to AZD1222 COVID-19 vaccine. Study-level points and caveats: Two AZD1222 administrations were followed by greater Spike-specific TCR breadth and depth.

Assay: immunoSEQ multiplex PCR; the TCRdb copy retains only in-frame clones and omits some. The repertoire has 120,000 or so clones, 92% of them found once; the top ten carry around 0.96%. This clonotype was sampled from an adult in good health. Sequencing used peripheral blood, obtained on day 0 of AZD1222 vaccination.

CDR3 nucleotides: TGTGCCAGCAGTGAGTTGGGACTCGACAGCCCGAGGGCCCAGTACTTC. Translating gives CASSELGLDSPRAQYF. This rearrangement joins TRBV6-1 to TRBJ2-5, with TRBD2 as a possible D gene (6 bases). CDR1 and CDR2 (germline): MNHNS, SASEGT. There are 16 residues in the CDR3. V lost 3 bases, J lost 9 bases, and 23 bases lay in between.